The text below deals with one T cell receptor (beta chain). What it binds is unknown. The data were taken from a study of OX40 agonist ivuxolimab in advanced cancers. Whole-study context: Three partial responders included one hepatocellular carcinoma patient and two cutaneous melanoma patients. Findings and caveats of the study: The CD4+ and CD8+ T cells in the blood had expanded clonally by week 6 at 0.1 to 3.0 mg/kg.

Trimming shortened V by 6 bases and J by 10 bases, and 21 bases separated the two germline ends. Per the germline V gene, CDR1 is SQVTM and CDR2 is ANQGSEA. This CDR3 is built from 13 residues. Profiling relied on immunoSEQ multiplex PCR, and the TCRdb table lists in-frame clones only, not all of them. The table lists around 60,000 clones, roughly 80% of them singletons. The sequence came from an adult with an advanced solid tumor such as melanoma, head and neck, liver or kidney cancer. The chain recombines TRBV29-1 with TRBJ1-1; possibly TRBD1 for D (5 bases). The sample in question was CD4+ or CD8+ T cells sorted from blood, obtained in a trial of the OX40 agonist ivuxolimab. The CDR3 DNA is TGCAGCGTCGACGGGACCGAGGCGGGTAGAGCTTTCTTT. It yields the protein CSVDGTEAGRAFF.